These 8 T cell receptor beta chains originate from one sample sequenced in a study of blood T cells in healthy people across ages (dated by TCRdb to between 2014 and 2017). Preparation of the library involved 5' RACE. Sequencing was performed on an Illumina HiSeq 2500. A second roughly 7 to 11 cycle PCR used a sample-barcoded 5' primer and a J-beta primer mix. Clones were called with MiXCR by TCRdb after fastp trimmed the public reads at Q25, and only in-frame beta chains were retained. Each CDR3 protein appears once, grouped with its most common genes and DNA. Here the sample has about a million distinct CDR3 sequences; roughly 51% occur a single time. In total, the top ten clones hold about a fifth of the sample. The sample consisted of blood. All receptors derive from a woman aged 55-69 years in good health.

V and J are TRBV7-2 and TRBJ1-5; no clear D. V lost 1 base and J lost 3, with 10 bases in between. CDR3 length equals 15 residues. Germline CDR1 is SGHTA and CDR2 is FQGNSA. CDR3 region: CASSLGGWYNQPQHF. Here the CDR3 DNA reads TGTGCCAGCAGCTTAGGTGGCTGGTACAATCAGCCCCAGCATTTT.

This clonotype was recorded a few times. V and J are TRBV27 and TRBJ1-2; possibly TRBD1 for D (5 bases). Trimming removed 0 bases at V and 8 bases at J, with 13 bases between. CDR1 is MNHEY and CDR2 is SMNVEV in the germline V gene (reference sequence). The CDR3 is made up of 14 amino acids. The CDR3 sequence is CASSLSSQGVGYTF. In DNA form, the CDR3 reads TGTGCCAGCAGTTTATCGTCTCAGGGAGTAGGCTACACCTTC.

This clonotype was counted ten times or more. This rearrangement joins TRBV29-1 to TRBJ2-5; 10 bases line up with TRBD1. CDR3 length: 15 amino acids. Germline V gene data show CDR1 as SQVTM and CDR2 as ANQGSEA. With V trimmed by 1 base and J by 3 bases, 5 bases remained unmatched. CDR3 in DNA: TGCAGCGTTGAAGGGGGACAGGGGAGGGAAGAGACCCAGTACTTC. It specifies CSVEGGQGREETQYF.

Here the CDR3 reads CASSQIEGYEQYF. In DNA form, the CDR3 reads TGTGCCAGCAGCCAGATCGAAGGATACGAGCAGTACTTC. This chain connects TRBV4-2 to TRBJ2-4; D call uncertain. Judging by the DNA end, TRBJ2-7 fits better; the J call may be wrong. The CDR3 totals 13 residues. Looked up from germline, CDR1 is LGHNA and CDR2 is YNFKEQ.

The V call is TRBV20-1, the J call TRBJ2-7, with TRBD2 matching over 10 bases. The J call may not be correct, given that the DNA end is closer to TRBJ2-1. The germline V gene encodes CDR1 DFQATT and CDR2 SNEGSKA (reference sequence). The CDR3 is 15 residues long. The CDR3 sequence: CSAAPGTSAFNEQFF. DNA for the CDR3: TGCAGTGCTGCTCCGGGGACTAGCGCGTTTAATGAGCAGTTCTTC.

The chain uses TRBV20-1 and TRBJ2-4; possibly TRBD2 for D (6 bases). The CDR3 is made up of 16 amino acids. Trimming took 1 base from V and 2 from J, leaving 15 bases between them. Germline V gene sequence: CDR1 DFQATT, CDR2 SNEGSKA (reference sequence). CDR3 sequence reads: CSARATVGGTKNIQYF. CDR3 DNA: TGCAGTGCTAGAGCGACCGTCGGGGGAACCAAAAACATTCAGTACTTC.

The chain uses TRBV5-1 and TRBJ2-7; D might be TRBD1 or TRBD2, each matching 6 bases. The V gene's germline CDR1 is SGHRS and CDR2 YFSETQ. V lost 3 bases and J 10 bases, leaving 14 bases between the germline ends. The CDR3 length is 12 residues. In DNA, the CDR3 is TGCGCCAGCAGCTCGGACTGGGGGGCCCAGTACTTC. This codes for CASSSDWGAQYF. The full variable domain, its missing parts supplied by reference TRBV5-1 and TRBJ2-7, is KAGVTQTPRYLIKTRGQQVTLSCSPISGHRSVSWYQQTPGQGLQFLFEYFSETQRNKGNFPGRFSGRQFSNSRSEMNVSTLELGDSALYLCASSSDWGAQYFGPGTRLTVT.

This chain links TRBV24-1 with TRBJ2-2; D perhaps matches TRBD1 (6 bases). This CDR3 is built from 17 residues. With 0 bases removed from V and 1 base from J, the gap between germline ends came to 11 bases. Germline CDR1 is KGHDR and CDR2 is SFDVKD. The CDR3 protein is CATSDLTTGVNTGELFF. In DNA, the CDR3 is TGTGCCACCAGTGATTTGACGACAGGTGTGAACACCGGGGAGCTGTTTTTT.